This TCR beta chain comes out of a study of cytomegalovirus exposure and HLA in healthy donors. Use of 60 Vbeta and 13 Jbeta primers characterized the PCR. Method: immunoSEQ multiplex PCR; TCRdb's copy keeps in-frame clones and lacks some. In the table there are 90,000 to 110,000 clones, 13% to 15% of which are singletons. Germline-derived CDR1 and CDR2 are LNHDA and SQIVND (reference sequence). V gave up 3 bases and J gave up 8 bases, with 16 bases separating them. This CDR3 comprises 14 residues. The chain links TRBV19 to TRBJ1-1, with TRBD1 as a possible D gene (5 bases). Sequencing was performed on PBMCs. This clonotype originated in a female donor in good health and CMV-seronegative. The CDR3 loop reads CASSISLGQGEAFF. Written as DNA, the CDR3 is TGTGCCAGTAGTATTAGTCTCGGGCAGGGAGAAGCTTTCTTT.